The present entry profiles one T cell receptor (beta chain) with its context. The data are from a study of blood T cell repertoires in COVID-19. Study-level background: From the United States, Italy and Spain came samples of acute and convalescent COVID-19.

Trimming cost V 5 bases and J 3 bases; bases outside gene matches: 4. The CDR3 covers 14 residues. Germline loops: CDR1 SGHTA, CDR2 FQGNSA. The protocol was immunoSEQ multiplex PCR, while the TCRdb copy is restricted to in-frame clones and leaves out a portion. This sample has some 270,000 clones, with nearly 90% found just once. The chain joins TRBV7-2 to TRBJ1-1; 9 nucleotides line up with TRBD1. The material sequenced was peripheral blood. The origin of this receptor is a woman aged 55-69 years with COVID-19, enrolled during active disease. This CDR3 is CASSQDRGYTEAFF. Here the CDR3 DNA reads TGTGCCAGCAGCCAGGACAGGGGATACACTGAAGCTTTCTTT.